The TCR beta chain under discussion was sequenced for a study of T cell responses to AZD1222 COVID-19 vaccine. Broader study findings: Researchers took repertoire samples only after the peak T cell response had come. White British donors predominated, females outnumbered males, and clonal diversity was possibly underestimated.

As concerns this clone: The antigen is not known.

In germline, CDR1 is SGHVS, CDR2 FQNEAQ. The CDR3 consists of 16 residues. The V end was cut by 5 bases, the J end by 2 bases, with 16 bases between. Using immunoSEQ multiplex PCR, the repertoire was profiled, and TCRdb retains in-frame clones only, with some absent. This sample carries 95,000 to 120,000 clones, approximately 89% of them seen once, and the ten largest clones take about 3.3%. This clonotype was sampled from an adult in good health. This sequence joins TRBV7-8 and TRBJ2-1; a possible D gene is TRBD2 (5 bases). The source was peripheral blood, collected on day 0 of MenACWY control vaccination. CDR3 loop: CASSRKRYGAYNEQFF. DNA for the CDR3: TGTGCCAGCAGCCGAAAACGATACGGGGCCTACAATGAGCAGTTCTTC. Filled out from reference TRBV7-8 and TRBJ2-1, the complete variable domain reads GAGVSQSPRYKVAKRGQDVALRCDPISGHVSLFWYQQALGQGPEFLTYFQNEAQLDKSGLPSDRFFAERPEGSVSTLKIQRTQQEDSAVYLCASSRKRYGAYNEQFFGPGTRLTVL.